What follows are 32 T cell receptor beta chains derived from one specimen sequenced in a study of blood T cell repertoires in COVID-19. Profiling relied on immunoSEQ multiplex PCR, and the TCRdb table lists in-frame clones only, not all of them. The data contain about 75,000 clones, 88% of them seen just once; the ten biggest clones take up roughly a fifth. Material for sequencing was peripheral blood. All receptors derive from a human donor in a cohort sampled during active COVID-19.

The chain joins TRBV27 to TRBJ1-1, with unresolved D. From germline, CDR1 is MNHEY and CDR2 SMNVEV (reference sequence). The length of the CDR3 is 15 residues. The ends were cut back, 5 bases at V and 0 bases at J, with 13 bases in the middle. The CDR3: CASSPRRSMNTEAFF. The CDR3 DNA follows: TGTGCCAGCAGTCCCCGGAGGAGCATGAACACTGAAGCTTTCTTT.

The gene calls are TRBV7-9 and TRBJ2-7; the D gene is possibly TRBD2 (6 bases). Per the germline V gene, CDR1 is SEHNR and CDR2 is FQNEAQ (reference sequence). The CDR3 has 14 amino acids. Trimming removed 5 bases at V and 2 bases at J, with 13 bases between. DNA for the CDR3: TGTGCCAGCAGCGTCCGGGACTCTCCCTACGAGCAGTACTTC. The encoded protein is CASSVRDSPYEQYF. The entire variable domain, with the rest obtained from reference TRBV7-9 and TRBJ2-7, is as follows: DTGVSQNPRHKITKRGQNVTFRCDPISEHNRLYWYRQTLGQGPEFLTYFQNEAQLEKSRLLSDRFSAERPKGSFSTLEIQRTEQGDSAMYLCASSVRDSPYEQYFGPGTRLTVT.

The rearrangement links TRBV12-5 to TRBJ2-7; TRBD1 matches 7 bases. This CDR3 region has 14 residues. V gave up 3 bases and J gave up 0 bases; unmatched junction bases: 2. Germline V gene data show CDR1 as LGHNT and CDR2 as FRNRAP. In nucleotides, the CDR3 is TGTGCTAGTGGTTTCAGACAGGGCTCCTACGAGCAGTACTTC. Translating gives CASGFRQGSYEQYF. Looking up the rest from reference TRBV12-5 and TRBJ2-7 gives the full variable domain: DARVTQTPRHKVTEMGQEVTMRCQPILGHNTVFWYRQTMMQGLELLAYFRNRAPLDDSGMPKDRFSAEMPDATLATLKIQPSEPRDSAVYFCASGFRQGSYEQYFGPGTRLTVT.

This clone has just one count. The chain employs TRBV29-1 and TRBJ1-1; 7 nucleotides agree with TRBD1. Per the germline V gene, CDR1 is SQVTM and CDR2 is ANQGSEA. V shed 6 bases and J 5 bases; nucleotides not matched to a gene: 12. This CDR3 is 14 amino acids long. As DNA, the CDR3 is TGCAGCGTCCGGACAGGTAACTATAGAACTGAAGCTTTCTTT. It translates to CSVRTGNYRTEAFF.

The V and J genes are TRBV5-6 and TRBJ2-1; D is uncertain. Per the germline V gene, CDR1 is SGHDT and CDR2 is YYEEEE. Trimming shortened V by 2 bases and J by 9 bases, and 9 bases separated the two germline ends. The CDR3 has 12 amino acids. The CDR3: CASSFSDFEQFF. In DNA, the CDR3 is TGTGCCAGCAGCTTTTCAGATTTTGAGCAGTTCTTC.

This clone was detected only once. The rearrangement uses TRBV12-3 or TRBV12-4 and TRBJ1-1; D remains unclear. V was trimmed by 5 bases and J by 3 bases, leaving 4 bases between them. The length of the CDR3 is 11 residues. The CDR3 nucleotides are TGTGCCAGCAGTCCATACACTGAAGCTTTCTTT. This encodes CASSPYTEAFF.

The chain carries TRBV5-4 and TRBJ2-5; perhaps TRBD2 as D (5 bases). The germline gives CDR1 SGHNT, CDR2 YYREEE (reference sequence). The CDR3 totals 14 residues. Trimming shortened V by 0 bases and J by 5 bases, and 11 bases separated the two germline ends. CDR3 residues: CASSLGLSMETQYF. CDR3 in DNA: TGTGCCAGCAGCTTGGGACTATCGATGGAGACCCAGTACTTC.

There are a few counts of this clone. The chain has TRBV19 and TRBJ2-1; a possible D gene is TRBD1 (5 bases). This CDR3 is built from 14 residues. The V gene lost 5 bases and the J gene lost 3 bases, with 11 bases spanning the gap. The germline CDR1 and CDR2 sequences are LNHDA and SQIVND (reference sequence). CDR3: CASSLGLGYNEQFF. The CDR3 DNA reads TGTGCCAGTAGTTTGGGGCTAGGCTACAATGAGCAGTTCTTC.

V is TRBV30 and J is TRBJ2-3; 8 nucleotides align to TRBD2. CDR3 size: 14 residues. Germline V gene lookup returns CDR1 GTSNPN and CDR2 SVGIG (reference sequence). Trimming removed 2 bases from V and 4 bases from J; junction bases left unmatched: 5. The CDR3 DNA reads as TGTGCCTGGAGTAGACTAGCGCCCCCAGATACGCAGTATTTT. Protein: CAWSRLAPPDTQYF.

The rearrangement links TRBV2 to TRBJ1-1, with 7 bases lining up with TRBD1. The V gene's germline CDR1 is SNHLY and CDR2 FYNNEI. V shed 8 bases, J shed 2 bases, and the junction held 8 bases outside the gene matches. CDR3 size: 14 residues. The CDR3 loop is CASHPGQPNTEAFF. CDR3 nucleotide sequence: TGTGCCAGCCACCCGGGACAGCCCAACACTGAAGCTTTCTTT.

The chain combines TRBV5-1 with TRBJ2-7; possibly TRBD1 for D (6 bases). Germline loops: CDR1 SGHRS, CDR2 YFSETQ. V lost 4 bases, J lost 2 bases, and 16 bases lay in between. The CDR3 has 15 residues. The CDR3 here is CASSRGQPAPYEQYF. The CDR3 DNA is TGCGCCAGCAGCCGTGGACAGCCCGCACCCTACGAGCAGTACTTC.

J is TRBJ1-5 and V is TRBV5-5, with D perhaps TRBD1 (5 bases). CDR1 SGHKS and CDR2 YYEKEE come from the germline V gene (reference sequence). The CDR3 has 14 residues. V was cut by 5 bases and J by 5 bases, with 14 bases left in between. CDR3 residues: CASRFGAGDQPQHF. The CDR3 coding sequence is TGTGCCAGCAGATTTGGGGCGGGAGATCAGCCCCAGCATTTT.

DNA for the CDR3: TGCGCCAGCAGCTCCAGCTCGACAGAGATTAATGAAAAACTGTTTTTT. Protein sequence: CASSSSSTEINEKLFF. This rearrangement joins TRBV5-1 to TRBJ1-4, with TRBD1 as a possible D gene (5 bases). The germline CDR1 and CDR2 sequences are SGHRS and YFSETQ. Trimming shortened V by 3 bases and J by 4 bases, and 16 bases separated the two germline ends. CDR3 length equals 16 residues.

The chain has TRBV5-6 and TRBJ1-5; D is uncertain. Germline V gene lookup returns CDR1 SGHDT and CDR2 YYEEEE. Between the trimmed V and J ends, which lost 0 bases and 2 bases, there was a span of 12 bases. This CDR3 has 16 residues. The CDR3 bases are TGTGCCAGCAGCTTGGGAGCGTCTAGTGGCAATCAGCCCCAGCATTTT. This gives the protein CASSLGASSGNQPQHF.

Here the CDR3 reads CASSYRLAGGIADTQYF. The CDR3 coding sequence is TGTGCCAGCAGTTACCGACTAGCGGGAGGTATTGCAGATACGCAGTATTTT. The V gene is TRBV27, the J gene TRBJ2-3, with TRBD2 identical over 13 bases. The V segment lost 4 bases and the J segment 4 bases; nucleotides outside the gene matches: 8. The CDR3 spans 17 residues. Germline V lookup: CDR1 MNHEY, CDR2 SMNVEV (reference sequence).

The J gene is TRBJ2-6, the V gene TRBV19, with D tentatively TRBD2 (6 bases). Trimming pared 6 bases from V and 2 bases from J, leaving 11 bases between. CDR3 size: 15 residues. Germline CDR1 is LNHDA and CDR2 is SQIVND (reference sequence). The CDR3 nucleotides are TGTGCCAGTAGCCCCGGGGGTCCTGGGGCCAACGTCCTGACTTTC. It codes for CASSPGGPGANVLTF.

The V and J genes are TRBV7-2 and TRBJ1-2, with 12 nucleotides matching TRBD1. CDR1 and CDR2 from the germline V gene are SGHTA and FQGNSA. The trim removed 5 bases at V and 4 bases at J, leaving 5 bases unmatched. CDR3 size: 15 residues. The CDR3 spells CASSPGTGGAYGYTF. CDR3 coding DNA: TGTGCCAGCAGCCCTGGGACAGGGGGCGCCTATGGCTACACCTTC. The full variable domain, rest sourced from reference TRBV7-2 and TRBJ1-2, is GAGVSQSPSNKVTEKGKDVELRCDPISGHTALYWYRQSLGQGLEFLIYFQGNSAPDKSGLPSDRFSAERTGGSVSTLTIQRTQQEDSAVYLCASSPGTGGAYGYTFGSGTRLTVV.

The chain links TRBV5-1 to TRBJ2-1; the match to TRBD2 covers 11 bases. V was pared by 4 bases and J by 3 bases, with 6 bases of the junction left unmatched. The CDR3 has 16 residues. Germline V gives CDR1 SGHRS, CDR2 YFSETQ. CDR3 DNA sequence: TGCGCCAGCAGCCCGGGACTAGCGGCCCTCTACAATGAGCAGTTCTTC. Translation gives CASSPGLAALYNEQFF.

This chain links TRBV7-6 with TRBJ2-1; 11 positions agree with TRBD2. The CDR3 runs 17 residues. CDR1 and CDR2 (germline): SGHVS, FNYEAQ. Germline trimming cut 5 bases from V and 4 bases from J; bases unmatched to any gene: 10. CDR3 protein: CASSPQVAGGLYNEQFF. The DNA for the CDR3 is TGTGCCAGCAGCCCTCAAGTAGCGGGGGGGTTATACAATGAGCAGTTCTTC. Supplemented by reference TRBV7-6 and TRBJ2-1, the full variable domain reads GAGVSQSPRYKVTKRGQDVALRCDPISGHVSLYWYRQALGQGPEFLTYFNYEAQQDKSGLPNDRFSAERPEGSISTLTIQRTEQRDSAMYRCASSPQVAGGLYNEQFFGPGTRLTVL.

This chain joins TRBV6-4 and TRBJ2-3; the D gene is possibly TRBD1 (6 bases). Germline V CDR1 and CDR2: MRHNA, SNTAGT. The length of the CDR3 is 14 residues. The V end was cut by 4 bases, the J end by 1 base, with 9 bases between. CDR3 DNA sequence: TGTGCCAGCAGTGCCCAGGGGCGCACAGATACGCAGTATTTT. It codes for CASSAQGRTDTQYF.

This chain connects TRBV7-9 to TRBJ1-5, with D perhaps TRBD1 (5 bases). Trimming took 2 bases from V and 0 from J, leaving 11 bases between them. Germline loops: CDR1 SEHNR, CDR2 FQNEAQ (reference sequence). The CDR3 totals 16 residues. The CDR3 here is CASSLSGIGSNQPQHF. The CDR3 region has the DNA TGTGCCAGCAGCTTATCAGGGATAGGTAGCAATCAGCCCCAGCATTTT.

The V call is TRBV15, the J call TRBJ2-7, with a weak D call TRBD1 (6 bases). This CDR3 region has 13 residues. Trimming cost V 2 bases and J 7 bases, with 12 bases left between them. CDR1 LNHNV and CDR2 YYDKDF come from the germline V gene (reference sequence). In nucleotides, the CDR3 is TGTGCCACCAGCAGAAACAGGGTGGATGAGCAGTACTTC. It specifies CATSRNRVDEQYF.

The CDR3 sequence is CASSADRGLGTDTQYF. CDR3 in DNA: TGCGCCAGCAGCGCAGACAGGGGACTGGGCACAGATACGCAGTATTTT. This chain connects TRBV5-1 to TRBJ2-3, with 8 bases aligning to TRBD1. Losses at the gene ends were 4 bases for V and 1 base for J; bases not matched to a gene: 8. Germline CDR1 reads SGHRS; CDR2 reads YFSETQ. The CDR3 length is 16 residues.

This clone was detected only once. V and J are TRBV4-2 and TRBJ2-1, with 10 bases lining up with TRBD2. Germline lookup yields CDR1 LGHNA and CDR2 YNFKEQ. This CDR3 has 18 amino acids. J was trimmed by 6 bases and V by 0 bases; bases with no gene match: 11. The DNA for the CDR3 is TGTGCCAGCAGCCAAGATCCTTGGACTAGCGGCGGTCGCAATGAGCAGTTCTTC. It yields the protein CASSQDPWTSGGRNEQFF.

This chain's CDR3 is CASTDRGNRNEQFF. Written as DNA, the CDR3 is TGTGCCAGTACCGATAGGGGGAATCGCAATGAGCAGTTCTTC. The J gene is TRBJ2-1, the V gene TRBV19, with D maybe TRBD1 (6 bases). Trimming cost V 7 bases and J 6 bases, with 16 bases left between them. Germline CDR1 LNHDA, CDR2 SQIVND (reference sequence). The CDR3 is made up of 14 amino acids.

The chain joins TRBV3-1 (or the pseudogene TRBV3-2) to TRBJ2-2; possibly TRBD2 for D (5 bases). Trimming shortened V by 4 bases and J by 4 bases, and 16 bases separated the two germline ends. The V gene's germline CDR1 is LGHDT and CDR2 YNNKEL (reference sequence). The CDR3 consists of 16 residues. CDR3 nucleotide sequence: TGTGCCAGCAGCCCGAGAGCTCCCCGGGGCACCGGGGAGCTGTTTTTT. Translation: CASSPRAPRGTGELFF.

The rearrangement joins TRBV29-1 to TRBJ2-3; 10 nucleotides match TRBD1. CDR1 and CDR2 (germline): SQVTM, ANQGSEA. The CDR3 consists of 13 residues. V trimming: 6 bases; J trimming: 4 bases; junction bases outside the gene matches: 4. CDR3 in DNA: TGCAGCGTAGACAGGGGGCTTTCAGATACGCAGTATTTT. It specifies CSVDRGLSDTQYF.

This chain joins TRBV9 and TRBJ2-2; 12 nucleotides agree with TRBD2. V dropped 6 bases and J dropped 7; count of bases not matched to a gene: 13. This CDR3 is built from 17 residues. The V gene's germline CDR1 is SGDLS and CDR2 YYNGEE. CDR3 sequence reads: CASTPGTSGSLGGELFF. DNA for the CDR3: TGTGCCAGCACTCCCGGGACTAGCGGGTCCCTCGGCGGGGAGCTGTTTTTT.

The genes are TRBV14 and TRBJ1-2, with TRBD1 matching 7 bases. Germline V gives CDR1 SGHDN, CDR2 FVKESK. V lost 1 base and J lost 4; bases outside the gene matches: 3. This CDR3 contains 14 residues. The CDR3 is CASSQVGQFYGYTF. Written as DNA, the CDR3 is TGTGCCAGCAGCCAAGTGGGACAGTTCTATGGCTACACCTTC.

The chain carries TRBV6-5 and TRBJ2-1; D is possibly TRBD1 (6 bases). Germline V gene lookup returns CDR1 MNHEY and CDR2 SVGAGI. CDR3 length: 14 residues. Trimming took 5 bases from V and 8 from J, leaving 16 bases between them. CDR3 sequence reads: CASSTRTALHEQFF. The CDR3 nucleotides are TGTGCCAGCAGTACGCGGACAGCGTTGCATGAGCAGTTCTTC.

This rearrangement joins TRBV5-1 to TRBJ2-7; 11 positions agree with TRBD2. Germline CDR1 SGHRS, CDR2 YFSETQ. The CDR3 consists of 16 residues. Trimming at V came to 4 bases and at J to 6 bases, leaving 12 bases not matched to a gene. As DNA, the CDR3 is TGCGCCAGCAGCCTTACCGGGACTAGCGGTAGGGGCGAGCAGTACTTC. Amino acids: CASSLTGTSGRGEQYF.

The chain uses TRBV7-6 and TRBJ1-3; D uncertain. Trimming removed 1 base from V and 2 bases from J, with 12 bases in between. The CDR3 extends over 16 amino acids. Germline loops: CDR1 SGHVS, CDR2 FNYEAQ. CDR3 DNA: TGTGCCAGCAGCTTAGGGCCTGAAATGGCTGGAAACACCATATATTTT. The encoded protein is CASSLGPEMAGNTIYF.